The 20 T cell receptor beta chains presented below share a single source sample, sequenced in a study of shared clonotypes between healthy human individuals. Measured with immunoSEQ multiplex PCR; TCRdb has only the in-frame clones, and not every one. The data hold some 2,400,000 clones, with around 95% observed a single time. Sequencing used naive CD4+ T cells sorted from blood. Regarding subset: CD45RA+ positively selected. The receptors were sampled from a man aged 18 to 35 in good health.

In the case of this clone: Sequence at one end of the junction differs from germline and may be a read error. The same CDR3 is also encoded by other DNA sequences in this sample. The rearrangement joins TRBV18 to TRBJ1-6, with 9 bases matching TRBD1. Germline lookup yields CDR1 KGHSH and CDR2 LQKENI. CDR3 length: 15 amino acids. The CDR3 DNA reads TGTGCCAGCTCCCCACGACAGGGGGATAATTCACCCCTCCACTTT. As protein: CASSPRQGDNSPLHF.

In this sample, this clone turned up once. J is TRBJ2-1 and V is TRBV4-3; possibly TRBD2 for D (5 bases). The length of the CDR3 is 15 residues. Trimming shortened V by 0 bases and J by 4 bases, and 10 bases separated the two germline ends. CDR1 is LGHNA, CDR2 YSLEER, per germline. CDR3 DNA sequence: TGCGCCAGCAGCCAAGAAGGAACGGGGTACAATGAGCAGTTCTTC. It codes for CASSQEGTGYNEQFF.

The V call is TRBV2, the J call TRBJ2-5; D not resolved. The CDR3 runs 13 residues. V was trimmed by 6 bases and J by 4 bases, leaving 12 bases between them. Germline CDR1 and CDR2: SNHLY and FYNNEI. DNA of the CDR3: TGTGCCAGCAGCCTGAAGCCCGCAGAGACCCAGTACTTC. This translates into CASSLKPAETQYF.

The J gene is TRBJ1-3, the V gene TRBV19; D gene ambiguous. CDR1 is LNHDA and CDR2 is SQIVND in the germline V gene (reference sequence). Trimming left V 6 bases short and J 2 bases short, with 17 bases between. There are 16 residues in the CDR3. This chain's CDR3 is CASRTPSTGTGNTIYF. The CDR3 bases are TGTGCCAGTAGAACACCCTCGACGGGGACTGGAAACACCATATATTTT.

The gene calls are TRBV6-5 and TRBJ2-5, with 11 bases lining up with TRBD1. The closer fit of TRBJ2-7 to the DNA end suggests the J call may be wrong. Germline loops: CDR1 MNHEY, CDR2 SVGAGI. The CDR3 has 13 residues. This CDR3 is CASSGDRGVEQYF. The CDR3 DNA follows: TGTGCCAGCAGTGGGGACAGGGGGGTCGAGCAGTACTTC.

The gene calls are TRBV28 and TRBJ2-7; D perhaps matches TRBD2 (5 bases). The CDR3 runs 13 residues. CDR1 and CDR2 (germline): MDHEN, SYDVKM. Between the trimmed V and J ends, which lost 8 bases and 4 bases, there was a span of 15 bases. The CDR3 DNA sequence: TGTGCCAGCGGAGGCAGGCCAGGTTACGAGCAGTACTTC. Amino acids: CASGGRPGYEQYF.

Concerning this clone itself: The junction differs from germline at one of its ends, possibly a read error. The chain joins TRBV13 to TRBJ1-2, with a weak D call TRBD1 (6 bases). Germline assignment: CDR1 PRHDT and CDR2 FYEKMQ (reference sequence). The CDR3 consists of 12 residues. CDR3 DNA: TGTGCCAGCAGCTTAGTACAGGGTGCGATGCTCTTC. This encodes CASSLVQGAMLF. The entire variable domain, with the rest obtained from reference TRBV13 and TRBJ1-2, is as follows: AAGVIQSPRHLIKEKRETATLKCYPIPRHDTVYWYQQGPGQDPQFLISFYEKMQSDKGSIPDRFSAQQFSDYHSELNMSSLELGDSALYFCASSLVQGAMLFGSGTRLTVV.

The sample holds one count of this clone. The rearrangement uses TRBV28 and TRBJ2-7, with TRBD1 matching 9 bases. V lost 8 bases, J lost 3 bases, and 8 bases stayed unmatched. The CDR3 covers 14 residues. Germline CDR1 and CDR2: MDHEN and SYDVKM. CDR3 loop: CASRYPGQGYEQYF. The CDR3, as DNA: TGTGCCAGCCGCTATCCGGGACAGGGCTACGAGCAGTACTTC.

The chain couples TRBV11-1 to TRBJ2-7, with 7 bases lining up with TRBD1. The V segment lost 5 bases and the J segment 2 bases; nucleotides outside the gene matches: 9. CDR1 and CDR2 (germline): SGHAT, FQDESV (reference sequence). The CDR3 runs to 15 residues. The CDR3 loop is CASSANRGNPYEQYF. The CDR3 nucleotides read TGTGCCAGCAGCGCAAACAGGGGAAACCCCTACGAGCAGTACTTC.

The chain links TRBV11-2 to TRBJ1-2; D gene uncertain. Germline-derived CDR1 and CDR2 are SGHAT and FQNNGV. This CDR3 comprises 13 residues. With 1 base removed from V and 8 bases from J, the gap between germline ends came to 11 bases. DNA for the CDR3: TGTGCCAGCAGCTTAGGGCAAGCGGGGGGCTACACCTTC. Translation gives CASSLGQAGGYTF. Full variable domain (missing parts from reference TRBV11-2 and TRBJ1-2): EAGVAQSPRYKIIEKRQSVAFWCNPISGHATLYWYQQILGQGPKLLIQFQNNGVVDDSQLPKDRFSAERLKGVDSTLKIQPAKLEDSAVYLCASSLGQAGGYTFGSGTRLTVV.

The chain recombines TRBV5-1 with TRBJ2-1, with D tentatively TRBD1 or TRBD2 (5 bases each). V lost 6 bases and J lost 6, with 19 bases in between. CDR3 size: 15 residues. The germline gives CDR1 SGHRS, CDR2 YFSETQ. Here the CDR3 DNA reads TGCGCCAGCACCGCACAACTAGTAGGGGCCAATGAGCAGTTCTTC. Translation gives CASTAQLVGANEQFF.

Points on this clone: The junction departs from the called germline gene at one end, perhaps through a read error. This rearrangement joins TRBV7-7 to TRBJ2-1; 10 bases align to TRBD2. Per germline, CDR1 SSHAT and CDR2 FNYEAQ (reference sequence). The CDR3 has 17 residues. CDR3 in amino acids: CASSLRPSGSSYNEQFF. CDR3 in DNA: TGTGCTAGCAGCTTACGCCCTAGCGGGAGCTCCTACAATGAGCAGTTCTTC. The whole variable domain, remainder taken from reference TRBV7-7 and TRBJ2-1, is GAGVSQSPRYKVTKRGQDVTLRCDPISSHATLYWYQQALGQGPEFLTYFNYEAQPDKSGLPSDRFSAERPEGSISTLTIQRTEQRDSAMYRCASSLRPSGSSYNEQFFGPGTRLTVL.

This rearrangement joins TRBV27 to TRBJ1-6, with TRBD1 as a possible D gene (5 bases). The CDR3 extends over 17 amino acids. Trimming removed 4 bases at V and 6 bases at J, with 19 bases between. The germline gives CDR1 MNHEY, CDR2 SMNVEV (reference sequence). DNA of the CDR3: TGTGCCAGCAGTTATGGAGCCGGGGTTCAGGGTAATTCACCCCTCCACTTT. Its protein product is CASSYGAGVQGNSPLHF.

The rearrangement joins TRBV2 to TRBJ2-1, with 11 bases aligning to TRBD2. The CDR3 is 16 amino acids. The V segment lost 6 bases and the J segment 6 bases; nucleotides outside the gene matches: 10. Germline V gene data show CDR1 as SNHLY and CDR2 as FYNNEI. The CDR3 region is CASRKGLTSGINEQFF. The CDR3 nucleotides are TGTGCCAGCAGGAAGGGTTTGACTAGCGGGATCAATGAGCAGTTCTTC. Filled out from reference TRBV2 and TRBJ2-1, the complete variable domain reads EPEVTQTPSHQVTQMGQEVILRCVPISNHLYFYWYRQILGQKVEFLVSFYNNEISEKSEIFDDQFSVERPDGSNFTLKIRSTKLEDSAMYFCASRKGLTSGINEQFFGPGTRLTVL.

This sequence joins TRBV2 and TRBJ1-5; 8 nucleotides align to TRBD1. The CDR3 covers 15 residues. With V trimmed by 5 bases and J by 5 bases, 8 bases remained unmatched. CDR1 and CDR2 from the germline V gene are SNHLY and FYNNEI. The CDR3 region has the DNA TGTGCCAGCAGTCCGGACAGGGCCTATCATCAGCCCCAGCATTTT. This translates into CASSPDRAYHQPQHF.

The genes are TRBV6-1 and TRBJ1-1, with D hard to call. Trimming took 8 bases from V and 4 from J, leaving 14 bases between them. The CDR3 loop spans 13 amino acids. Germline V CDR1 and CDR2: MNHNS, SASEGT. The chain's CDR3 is CASGSQDVTEAFF. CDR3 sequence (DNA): TGTGCCAGCGGAAGCCAGGACGTCACTGAAGCTTTCTTT.

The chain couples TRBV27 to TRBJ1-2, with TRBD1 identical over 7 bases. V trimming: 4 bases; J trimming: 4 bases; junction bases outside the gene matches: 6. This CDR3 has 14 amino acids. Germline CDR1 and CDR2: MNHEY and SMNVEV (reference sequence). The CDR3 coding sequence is TGTGCCAGCAGTTACGAGGGGGCGGGCTATGGCTACACCTTC. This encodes CASSYEGAGYGYTF.

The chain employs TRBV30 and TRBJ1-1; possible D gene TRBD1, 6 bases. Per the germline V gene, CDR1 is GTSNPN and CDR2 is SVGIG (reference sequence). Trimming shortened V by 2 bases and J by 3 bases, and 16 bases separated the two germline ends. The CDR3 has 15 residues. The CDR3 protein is CAWSPLGGGYTEAFF. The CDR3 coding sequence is TGTGCCTGGAGTCCCTTAGGGGGAGGCTACACTGAAGCTTTCTTT. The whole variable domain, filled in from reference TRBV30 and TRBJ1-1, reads SQTIHQWPATLVQPVGSPLSLECTVEGTSNPNLYWYRQAAGRGLQLLFYSVGIGQISSEVPQNLSASRPQDRQFILSSKKLLLSDSGFYLCAWSPLGGGYTEAFFGQGTRLTVV.

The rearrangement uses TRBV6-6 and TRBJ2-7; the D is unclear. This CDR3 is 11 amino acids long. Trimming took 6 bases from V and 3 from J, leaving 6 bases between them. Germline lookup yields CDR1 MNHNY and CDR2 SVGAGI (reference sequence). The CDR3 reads CASSQNYEQYF. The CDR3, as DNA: TGTGCCAGCAGCCAAAACTACGAGCAGTACTTC.

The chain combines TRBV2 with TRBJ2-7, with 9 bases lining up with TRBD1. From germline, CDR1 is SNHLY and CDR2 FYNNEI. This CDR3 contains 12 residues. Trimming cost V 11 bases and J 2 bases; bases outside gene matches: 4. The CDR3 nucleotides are TGTGCCGGTTACAGGGGGCCCTACGAGCAGTACTTC. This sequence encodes CAGYRGPYEQYF.